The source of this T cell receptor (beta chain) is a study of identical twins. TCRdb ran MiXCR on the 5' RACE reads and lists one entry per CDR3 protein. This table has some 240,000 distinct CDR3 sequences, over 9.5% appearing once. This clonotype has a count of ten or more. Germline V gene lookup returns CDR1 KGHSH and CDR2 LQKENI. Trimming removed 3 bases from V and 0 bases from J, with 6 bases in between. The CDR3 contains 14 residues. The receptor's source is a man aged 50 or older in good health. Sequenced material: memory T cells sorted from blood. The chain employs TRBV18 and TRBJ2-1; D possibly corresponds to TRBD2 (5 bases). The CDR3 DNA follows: TGTGCCAGCTCACCGGCGGGCTCCTACAATGAGCAGTTCTTC. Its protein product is CASSPAGSYNEQFF.